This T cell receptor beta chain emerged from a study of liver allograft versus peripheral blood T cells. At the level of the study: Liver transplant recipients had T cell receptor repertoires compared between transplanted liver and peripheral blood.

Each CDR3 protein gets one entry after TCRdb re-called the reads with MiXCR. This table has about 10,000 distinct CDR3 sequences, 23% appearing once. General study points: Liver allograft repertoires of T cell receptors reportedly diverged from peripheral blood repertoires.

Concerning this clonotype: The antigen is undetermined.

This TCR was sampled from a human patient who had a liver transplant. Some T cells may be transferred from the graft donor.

CDR3 amino acids: CSARESRRASGYTF. For the CDR3, the DNA is TGCAGTGCTAGAGAGAGTCGCCGGGCGAGTGGCTACACCTTC. The chain joins TRBV20-1 to TRBJ1-2; D unclear. Trimming stripped 0 bases from V and 7 bases from J, with 15 bases between. Germline lookup yields CDR1 DFQATT and CDR2 SNEGSKA (reference sequence). The CDR3 is made up of 14 amino acids.